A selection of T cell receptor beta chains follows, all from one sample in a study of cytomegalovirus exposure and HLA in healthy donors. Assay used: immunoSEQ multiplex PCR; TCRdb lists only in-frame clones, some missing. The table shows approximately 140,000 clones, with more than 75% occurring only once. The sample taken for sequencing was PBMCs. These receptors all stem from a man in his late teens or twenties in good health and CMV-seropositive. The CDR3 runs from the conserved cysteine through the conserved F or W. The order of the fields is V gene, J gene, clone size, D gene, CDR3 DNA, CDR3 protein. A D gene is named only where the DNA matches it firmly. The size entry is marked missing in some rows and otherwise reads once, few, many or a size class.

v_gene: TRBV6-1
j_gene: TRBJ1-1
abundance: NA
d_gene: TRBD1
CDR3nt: TGTGCCAGCAGTGAAGGACAGGGAAGGGTATTGACTGAAGCTTTCTTT
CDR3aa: CASSEGQGRVLTEAFF

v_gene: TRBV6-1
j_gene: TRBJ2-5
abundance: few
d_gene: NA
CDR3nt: TGTGCCAGCAGTGAAGGGGCAGCCCAAGAGACCCAGTACTTC
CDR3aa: CASSEGAAQETQYF

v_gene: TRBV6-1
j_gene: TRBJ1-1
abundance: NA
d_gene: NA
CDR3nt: TGTGCCAGCAGTGGGGGAGGACCTGAAGCTTTCTTT
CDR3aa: CASSGGGPEAFF

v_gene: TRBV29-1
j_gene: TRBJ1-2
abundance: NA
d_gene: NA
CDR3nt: TGCAGCGTTGAACCCACAGGGAATTATGGCTACACCTTC
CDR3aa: CSVEPTGNYGYTF

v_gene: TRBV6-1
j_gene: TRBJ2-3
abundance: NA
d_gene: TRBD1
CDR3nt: TGTGCCAGCAGTGGAGCACAGGGGGCTGGCACAGATACGCAGTATTTT
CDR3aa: CASSGAQGAGTDTQYF

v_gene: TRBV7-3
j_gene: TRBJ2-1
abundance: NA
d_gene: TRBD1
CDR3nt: TGTGCCAGCAGCCGACAGGGGGTCAATTACAATGAGCAGTTCTTC
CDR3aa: CASSRQGVNYNEQFF

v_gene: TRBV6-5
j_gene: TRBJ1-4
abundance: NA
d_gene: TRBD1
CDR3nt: TGTGCCAGCAGTTTCGGGACAGGGTTAAATGAAAAACTGTTTTTT
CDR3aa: CASSFGTGLNEKLFF

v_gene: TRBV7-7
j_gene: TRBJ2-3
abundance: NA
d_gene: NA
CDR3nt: TGTGCCAGCAGCTCCCACTCACTAGCAGATACGCAGTATTTT
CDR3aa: CASSSHSLADTQYF

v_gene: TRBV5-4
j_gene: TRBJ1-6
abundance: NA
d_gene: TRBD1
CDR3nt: TGTGCCAGCAGCTTTTCGAGACAGGGGAATTCACCCCTCCACTTT
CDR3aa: CASSFSRQGNSPLHF

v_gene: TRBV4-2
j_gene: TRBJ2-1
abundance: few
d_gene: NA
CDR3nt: TGTGCCACCCAATCCGGGAATGAGCAGTTCTTC
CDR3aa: CATQSGNEQFF

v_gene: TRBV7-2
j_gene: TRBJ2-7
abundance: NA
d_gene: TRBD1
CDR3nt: TGTGCCAGCAGCTTATGGGACCGGACAGGGGAGTACGAGCAGTACTTC
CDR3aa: CASSLWDRTGEYEQYF

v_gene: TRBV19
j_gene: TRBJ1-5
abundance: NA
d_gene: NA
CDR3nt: TGTGCCAGTAGGGGGGACACTAAAATCATTCAGCCCCAGCATTTT
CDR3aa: CASRGDTKIIQPQHF

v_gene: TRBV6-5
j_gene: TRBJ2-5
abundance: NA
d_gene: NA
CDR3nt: TGTGCCAGCAGTTATCCGAGAGGGCTAAGGCTGTACTTC
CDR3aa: CASSYPRGLRLYF

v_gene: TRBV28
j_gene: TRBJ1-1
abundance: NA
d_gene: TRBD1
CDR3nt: TGTGCCAGCAGTTTAGGGGGGACAGGAGAGAACACTGAAGCTTTCTTT
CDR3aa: CASSLGGTGENTEAFF

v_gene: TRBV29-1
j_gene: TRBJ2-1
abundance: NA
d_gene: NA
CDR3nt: TGCAGCGTTGTCGGGGGGCGCCTATCTAATGAGCAGTTCTTC
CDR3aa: CSVVGGRLSNEQFF

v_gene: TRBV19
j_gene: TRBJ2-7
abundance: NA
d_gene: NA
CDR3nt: TGTGCCAGTAGTATAATGGGGGGTTCCTACGAGCAGTACTTC
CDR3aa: CASSIMGGSYEQYF

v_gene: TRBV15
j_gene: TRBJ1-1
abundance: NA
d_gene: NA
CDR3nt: TGTGCCACCAGGTCGGGTCCCGGGTTATACACTGAAGCTTTCTTT
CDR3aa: CATRSGPGLYTEAFF

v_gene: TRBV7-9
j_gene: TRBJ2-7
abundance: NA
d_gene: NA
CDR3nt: TGTGCCAGCAGCCAAGACTTCTACGAGCAGTACTTC
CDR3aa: CASSQDFYEQYF

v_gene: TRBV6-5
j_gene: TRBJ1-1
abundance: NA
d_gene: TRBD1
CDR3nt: TGTGCCAGCAGTTACAGGGGGCGGATGAACACTGAAGCTTTCTTT
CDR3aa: CASSYRGRMNTEAFF

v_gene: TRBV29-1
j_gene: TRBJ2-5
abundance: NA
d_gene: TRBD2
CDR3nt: TGCAGCGTTGTAGAGGGCGGGAGGGCCCGGGAGACCCAGTACTTC
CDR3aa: CSVVEGGRARETQYF

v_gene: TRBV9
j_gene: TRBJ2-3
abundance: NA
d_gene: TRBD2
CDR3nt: TGTGCCAGCAGCGTAGTGGGGGGAGGGACAGATACGCAGTATTTT
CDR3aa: CASSVVGGGTDTQYF

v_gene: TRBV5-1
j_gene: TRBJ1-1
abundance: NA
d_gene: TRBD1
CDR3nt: TGCGCCAGCAGCTTGCGGCAGGGGGCTGAAGCTTTCTTT
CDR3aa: CASSLRQGAEAFF

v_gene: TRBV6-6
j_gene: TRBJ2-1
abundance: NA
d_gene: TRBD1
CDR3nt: TGTGCCAGCAGGAACGACAGGGGACCCTACAATGAGCAGTTCTTC
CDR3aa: CASRNDRGPYNEQFF

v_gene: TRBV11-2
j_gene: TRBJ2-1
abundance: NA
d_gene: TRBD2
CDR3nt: TGTGCCAGCAGCTTAGTAGGGACTAAGGTCCCCTACAATGAGCAGTTCTTC
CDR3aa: CASSLVGTKVPYNEQFF

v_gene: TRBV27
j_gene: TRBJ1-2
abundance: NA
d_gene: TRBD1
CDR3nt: TGTGCCAGCAGCCAGACAGGGTTTAACTATGGCTACACCTTC
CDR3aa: CASSQTGFNYGYTF